This T cell receptor (beta chain) was identified in a study of blood T cell repertoires in COVID-19. The CDR3 spans 15 residues. CDR1 and CDR2 (germline): MGHRA, YSYEKL. V was clipped by 2 bases and J by 2 bases, with 9 bases between them. Generated by immunoSEQ multiplex PCR, the TCRdb table keeps only in-frame clones and is missing some. This sample has about 260,000 clones, with 70% to 90% found just once. The sequenced sample consisted of peripheral blood. This clonotype was sampled from a man in his thirties or forties with active or convalescent COVID-19. The chain combines TRBV4-1 with TRBJ2-2; maybe TRBD1 (6 bases). CDR3 sequence (DNA): TGCGCCAGCAGCCAACGGACAGTAAACACCGGGGAGCTGTTTTTT. It is translated as CASSQRTVNTGELFF.